The present T cell receptor beta chain was sequenced within a study of blood T cell repertoires in COVID-19. About the study: Sites across the United States, Italy and Spain contributed samples from acute and convalescent COVID-19.

From germline, CDR1 is MNHEY and CDR2 SMNVEV (reference sequence). V was cut by 1 base and J by 0 bases, with 13 bases left in between. The CDR3 is 16 residues long. Measured with immunoSEQ multiplex PCR; TCRdb has only the in-frame clones, and not every one. This table has 100,000 to 150,000 clones, roughly 86% appearing once. The V gene is TRBV27, the J gene TRBJ2-7, with D possibly TRBD2 on 6 matching bases. Sequencing used peripheral blood. This receptor was taken from a human donor in a cohort sampled during active COVID-19. The CDR3 DNA reads as TGTGCCAGCAGTTTATGGGGGGACCCGAGCTCCTACGAGCAGTACTTC. The encoded protein is CASSLWGDPSSYEQYF.